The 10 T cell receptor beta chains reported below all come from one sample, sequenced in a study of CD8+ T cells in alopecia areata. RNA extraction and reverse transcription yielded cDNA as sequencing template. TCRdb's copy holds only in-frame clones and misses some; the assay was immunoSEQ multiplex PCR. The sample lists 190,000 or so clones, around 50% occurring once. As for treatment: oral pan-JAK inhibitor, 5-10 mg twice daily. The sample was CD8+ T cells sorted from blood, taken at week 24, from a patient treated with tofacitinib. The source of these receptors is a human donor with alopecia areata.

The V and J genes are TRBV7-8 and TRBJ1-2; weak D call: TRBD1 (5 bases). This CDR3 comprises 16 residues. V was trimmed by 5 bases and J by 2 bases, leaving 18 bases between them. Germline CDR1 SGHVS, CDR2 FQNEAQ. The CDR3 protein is CASSDPKGVSNYGYTF. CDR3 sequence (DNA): TGTGCCAGCAGCGACCCAAAAGGGGTATCGAACTATGGCTACACCTTC.

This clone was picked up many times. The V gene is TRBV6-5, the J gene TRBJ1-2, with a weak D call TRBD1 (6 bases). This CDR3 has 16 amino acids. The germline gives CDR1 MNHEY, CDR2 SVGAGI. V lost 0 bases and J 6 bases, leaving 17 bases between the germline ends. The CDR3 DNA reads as TGTGCCAGCAGTTACTCGGGGGCCAGGGGAGTGAATGGCTACACCTTC. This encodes CASSYSGARGVNGYTF.

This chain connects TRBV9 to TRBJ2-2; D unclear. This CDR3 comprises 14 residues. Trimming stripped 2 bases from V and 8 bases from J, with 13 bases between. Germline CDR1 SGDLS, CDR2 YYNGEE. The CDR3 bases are TGTGCCAGCAGCGTCCGAAGGATGGGAGGGGAGCTGTTTTTT. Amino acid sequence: CASSVRRMGGELFF.

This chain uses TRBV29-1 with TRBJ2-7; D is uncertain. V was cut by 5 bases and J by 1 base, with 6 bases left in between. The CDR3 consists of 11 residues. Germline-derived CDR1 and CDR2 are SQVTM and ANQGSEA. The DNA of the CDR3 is TGCAGCGTTCTGGTATCCTACGAGCAGTACTTC. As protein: CSVLVSYEQYF.

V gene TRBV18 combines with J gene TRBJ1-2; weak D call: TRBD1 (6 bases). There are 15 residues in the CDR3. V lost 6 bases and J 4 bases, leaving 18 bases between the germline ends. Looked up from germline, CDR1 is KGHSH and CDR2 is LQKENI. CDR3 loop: CASSPTGYGSYGYTF. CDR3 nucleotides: TGTGCCAGCTCGCCTACAGGGTACGGTAGCTATGGCTACACCTTC.

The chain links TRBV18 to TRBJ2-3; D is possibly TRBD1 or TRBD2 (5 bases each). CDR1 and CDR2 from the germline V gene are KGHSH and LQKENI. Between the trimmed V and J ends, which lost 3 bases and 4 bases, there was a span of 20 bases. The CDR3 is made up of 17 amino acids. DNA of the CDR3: TGTGCCAGCTCACCCGACGGGGCGCAGAGGAAGGCAGATACGCAGTATTTT. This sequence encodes CASSPDGAQRKADTQYF.

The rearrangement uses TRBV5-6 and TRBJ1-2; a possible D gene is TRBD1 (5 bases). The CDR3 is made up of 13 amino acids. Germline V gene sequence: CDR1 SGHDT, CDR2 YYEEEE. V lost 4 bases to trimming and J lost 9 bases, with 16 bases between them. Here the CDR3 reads CASSQHGTPSYTF. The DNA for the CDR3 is TGTGCCAGCAGCCAACACGGGACCCCGAGCTACACCTTC.

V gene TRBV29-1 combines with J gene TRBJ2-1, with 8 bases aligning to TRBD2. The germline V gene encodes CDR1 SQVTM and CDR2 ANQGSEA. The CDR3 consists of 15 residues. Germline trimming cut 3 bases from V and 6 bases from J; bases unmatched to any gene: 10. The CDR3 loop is CSVDNEYSGINEQFF. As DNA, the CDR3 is TGCAGCGTTGACAACGAGTATAGCGGGATCAATGAGCAGTTCTTC.

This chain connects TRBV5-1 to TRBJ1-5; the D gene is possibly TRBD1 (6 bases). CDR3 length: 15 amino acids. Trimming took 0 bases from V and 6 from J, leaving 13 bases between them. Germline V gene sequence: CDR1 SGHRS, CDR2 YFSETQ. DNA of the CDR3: TGCGCCAGCAGCTTGGCGGGGGCGGTAAGTCAGCCCCAGCATTTT. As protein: CASSLAGAVSQPQHF.

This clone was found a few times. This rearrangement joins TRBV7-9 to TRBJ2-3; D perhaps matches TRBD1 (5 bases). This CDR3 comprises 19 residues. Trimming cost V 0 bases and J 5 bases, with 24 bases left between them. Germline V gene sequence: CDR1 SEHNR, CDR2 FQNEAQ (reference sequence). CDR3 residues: CASSLAFRVMTSAGDTQYF. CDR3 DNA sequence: TGTGCCAGCAGCTTAGCGTTCAGGGTGATGACAAGCGCCGGAGATACGCAGTATTTT.